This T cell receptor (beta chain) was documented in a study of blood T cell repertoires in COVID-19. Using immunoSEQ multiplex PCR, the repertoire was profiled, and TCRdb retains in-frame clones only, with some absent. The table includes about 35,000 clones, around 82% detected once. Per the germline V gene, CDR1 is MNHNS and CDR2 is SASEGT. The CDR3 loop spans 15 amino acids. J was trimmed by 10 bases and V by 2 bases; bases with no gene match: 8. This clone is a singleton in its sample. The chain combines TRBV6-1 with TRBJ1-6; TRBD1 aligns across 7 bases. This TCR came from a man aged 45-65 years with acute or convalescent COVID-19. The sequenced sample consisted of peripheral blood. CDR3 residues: CASSETGTVSSPLHF. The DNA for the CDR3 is TGTGCCAGCAGTGAAACTGGGACAGTCAGCTCACCCCTCCACTTT.